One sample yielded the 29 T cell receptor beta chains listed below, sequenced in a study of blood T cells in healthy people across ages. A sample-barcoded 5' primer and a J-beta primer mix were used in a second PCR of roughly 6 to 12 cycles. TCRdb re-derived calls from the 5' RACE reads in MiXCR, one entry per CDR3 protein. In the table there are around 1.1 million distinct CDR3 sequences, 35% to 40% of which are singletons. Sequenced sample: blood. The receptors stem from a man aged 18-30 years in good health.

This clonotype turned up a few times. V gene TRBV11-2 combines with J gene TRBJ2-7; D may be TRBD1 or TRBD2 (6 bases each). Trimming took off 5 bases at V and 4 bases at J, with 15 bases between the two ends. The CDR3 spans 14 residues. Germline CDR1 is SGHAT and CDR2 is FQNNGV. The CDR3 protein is CASSPGVGGYEQYF. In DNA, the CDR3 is TGTGCCAGCAGCCCAGGGGTGGGGGGTTACGAGCAGTACTTC.

CDR3 bases: TGTGCCAGCAGGGTTGGGGGGGCTGCAACTAATGAAAAACTGTTTTTT. Translating it yields CASRVGGAATNEKLFF. V usage is TRBV6-6 and J usage is TRBJ1-4; possibly TRBD1 for D (6 bases). CDR1 and CDR2 from the germline V gene are MNHNY and SVGAGI (reference sequence). With 6 bases removed from V and 0 bases from J, the gap between germline ends came to 14 bases. The CDR3 is 16 amino acids.

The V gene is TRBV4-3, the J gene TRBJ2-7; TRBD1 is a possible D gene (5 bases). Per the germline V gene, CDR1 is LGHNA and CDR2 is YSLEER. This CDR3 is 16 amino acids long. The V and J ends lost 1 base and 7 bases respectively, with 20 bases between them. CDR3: CASSQVVARDTNEQYF. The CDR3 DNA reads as TGCGCCAGCAGCCAAGTTGTAGCCAGGGATACCAATGAGCAGTACTTC.

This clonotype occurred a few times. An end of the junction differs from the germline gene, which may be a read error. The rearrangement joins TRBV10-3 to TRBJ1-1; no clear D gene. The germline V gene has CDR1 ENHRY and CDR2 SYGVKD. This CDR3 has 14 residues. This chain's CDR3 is CVISPGRRNTEAFF. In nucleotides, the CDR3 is TGTGTCATCAGTCCTGGACGGAGGAACACTGAAGCTTTCTTT.

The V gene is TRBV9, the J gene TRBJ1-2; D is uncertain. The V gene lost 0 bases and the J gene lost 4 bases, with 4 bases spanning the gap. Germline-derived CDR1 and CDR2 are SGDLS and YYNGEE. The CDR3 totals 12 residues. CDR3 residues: CASSVVAYGYTF. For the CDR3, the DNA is TGTGCCAGCAGCGTAGTGGCCTATGGCTACACCTTC.

This CDR3 reads CASSKGQTTDTQYF. Here the CDR3 DNA reads TGCGCCAGCAGCAAGGGACAGACCACAGATACGCAGTATTTT. The V and J genes are TRBV5-1 and TRBJ2-3; 7 positions match TRBD1. With V trimmed by 4 bases and J by 2 bases, 4 bases remained unmatched. Germline lookup yields CDR1 SGHRS and CDR2 YFSETQ. The CDR3 totals 14 residues.

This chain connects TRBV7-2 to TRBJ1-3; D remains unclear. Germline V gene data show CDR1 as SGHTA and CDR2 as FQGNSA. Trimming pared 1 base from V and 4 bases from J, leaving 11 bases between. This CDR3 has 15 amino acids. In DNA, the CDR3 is TGTGCCAGCAGCTTAGTCTCCCAAGCAGGAAACACCATATATTTT. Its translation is CASSLVSQAGNTIYF.

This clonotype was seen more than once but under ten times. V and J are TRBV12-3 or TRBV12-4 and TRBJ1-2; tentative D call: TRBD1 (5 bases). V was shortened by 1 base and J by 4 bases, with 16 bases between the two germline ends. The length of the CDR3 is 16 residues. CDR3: CASSLGRREDSYGYTF. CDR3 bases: TGTGCCAGCAGTTTAGGAAGACGTGAAGACAGCTATGGCTACACCTTC.

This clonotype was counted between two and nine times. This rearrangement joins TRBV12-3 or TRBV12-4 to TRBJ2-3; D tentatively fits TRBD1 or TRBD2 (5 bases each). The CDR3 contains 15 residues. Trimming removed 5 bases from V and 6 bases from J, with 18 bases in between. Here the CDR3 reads CASSNWGTRGDTQYF. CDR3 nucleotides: TGTGCCAGCAGTAATTGGGGCACTCGGGGTGATACGCAGTATTTT.

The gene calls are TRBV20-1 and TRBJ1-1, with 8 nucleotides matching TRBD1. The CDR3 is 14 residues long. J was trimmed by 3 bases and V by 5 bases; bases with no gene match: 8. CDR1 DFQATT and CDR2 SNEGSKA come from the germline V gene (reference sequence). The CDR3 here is CSAYGQGGDTEAFF. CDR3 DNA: TGCAGTGCTTACGGACAGGGAGGAGACACTGAAGCTTTCTTT.

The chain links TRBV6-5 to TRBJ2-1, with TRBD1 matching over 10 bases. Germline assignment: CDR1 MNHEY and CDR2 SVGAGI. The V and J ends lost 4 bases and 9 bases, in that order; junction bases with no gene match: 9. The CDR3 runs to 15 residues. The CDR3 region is CASSSRTGGLGEQFF. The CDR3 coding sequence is TGTGCCAGCAGTTCTCGGACAGGGGGTCTGGGTGAGCAGTTCTTC.

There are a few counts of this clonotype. The CDR3 DNA is TGCAGTGCTAGTCGAGGCCGATTCAATCAGCCCCAGCATTTT. This translates into CSASRGRFNQPQHF. The chain recombines TRBV20-1 with TRBJ1-5; D gene ambiguous. V lost 3 bases, J lost 3 bases, and 12 bases lay in between. Germline-derived CDR1 and CDR2 are DFQATT and SNEGSKA (reference sequence). CDR3 length equals 14 residues.

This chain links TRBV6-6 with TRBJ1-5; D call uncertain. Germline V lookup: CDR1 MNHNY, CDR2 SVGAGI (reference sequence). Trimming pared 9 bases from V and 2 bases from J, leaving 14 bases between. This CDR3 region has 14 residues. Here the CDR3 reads CASSGRVGNQPQHF. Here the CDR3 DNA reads TGTGCCAGTTCAGGCCGGGTTGGCAATCAGCCCCAGCATTTT.

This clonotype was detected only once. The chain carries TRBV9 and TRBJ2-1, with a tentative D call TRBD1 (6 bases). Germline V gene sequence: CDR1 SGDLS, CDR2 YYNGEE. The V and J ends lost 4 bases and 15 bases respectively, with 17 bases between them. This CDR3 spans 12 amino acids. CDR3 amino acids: CASSMGHLPPFF. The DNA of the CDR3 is TGTGCCAGCAGCATGGGACACCTTCCCCCGTTCTTC.

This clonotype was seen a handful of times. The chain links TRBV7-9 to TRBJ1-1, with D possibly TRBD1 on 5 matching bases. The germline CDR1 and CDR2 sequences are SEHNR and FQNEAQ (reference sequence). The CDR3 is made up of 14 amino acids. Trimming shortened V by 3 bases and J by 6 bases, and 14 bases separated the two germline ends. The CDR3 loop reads CASSFPSGYSEAFF. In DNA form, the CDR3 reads TGTGCCAGCAGCTTTCCATCAGGGTACTCTGAAGCTTTCTTT.

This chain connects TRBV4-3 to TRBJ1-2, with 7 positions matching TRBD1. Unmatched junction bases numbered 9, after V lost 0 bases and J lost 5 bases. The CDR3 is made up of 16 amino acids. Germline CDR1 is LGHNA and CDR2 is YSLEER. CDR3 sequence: CASSQDLETGSYGYTF. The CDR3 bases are TGCGCCAGCAGCCAAGATCTGGAGACAGGGTCTTATGGCTACACCTTC.

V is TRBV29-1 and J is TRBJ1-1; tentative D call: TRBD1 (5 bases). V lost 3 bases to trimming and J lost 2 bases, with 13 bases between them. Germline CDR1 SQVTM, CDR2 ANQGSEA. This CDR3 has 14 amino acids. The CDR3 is CSVDRETANTEAFF. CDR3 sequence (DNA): TGCAGCGTTGACAGGGAGACGGCAAACACTGAAGCTTTCTTT.

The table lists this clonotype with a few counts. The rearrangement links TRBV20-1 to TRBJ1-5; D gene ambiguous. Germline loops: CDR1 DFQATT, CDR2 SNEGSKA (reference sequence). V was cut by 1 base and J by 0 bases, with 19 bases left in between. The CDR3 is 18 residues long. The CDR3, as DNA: TGCAGTGCTAGAGTCCCAGGTTCGTTAACGGTTAGCAATCAGCCCCAGCATTTT. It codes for CSARVPGSLTVSNQPQHF.

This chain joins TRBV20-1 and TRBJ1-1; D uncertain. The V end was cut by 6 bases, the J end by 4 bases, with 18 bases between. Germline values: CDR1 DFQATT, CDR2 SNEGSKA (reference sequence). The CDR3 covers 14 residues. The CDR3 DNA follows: TGCAGTGCCAAGAGGGTGGAACCGAGCACTGAAGCTTTCTTT. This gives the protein CSAKRVEPSTEAFF.

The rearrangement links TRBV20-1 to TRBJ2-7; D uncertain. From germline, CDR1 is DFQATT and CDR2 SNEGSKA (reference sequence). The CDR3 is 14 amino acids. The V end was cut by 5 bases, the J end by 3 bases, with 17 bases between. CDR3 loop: CSAAGQYPNYEQYF. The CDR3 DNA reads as TGCAGTGCTGCCGGTCAATATCCCAACTACGAGCAGTACTTC.

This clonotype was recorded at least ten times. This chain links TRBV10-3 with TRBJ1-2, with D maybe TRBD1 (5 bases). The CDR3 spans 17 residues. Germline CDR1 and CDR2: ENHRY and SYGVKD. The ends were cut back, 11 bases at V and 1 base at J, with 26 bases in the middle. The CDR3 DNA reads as TGTGCCCTTCTACTGAACAGGCCCAACTTTATTAACTATGGCTACACCTTC. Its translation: CALLLNRPNFINYGYTF.

The DNA of the CDR3 is TGTGCCAGCAGCCCATGGGACATCCTTAGCAATCAGCCCCAGCATTTT. Translation: CASSPWDILSNQPQHF. This chain uses TRBV12-3 or TRBV12-4 with TRBJ1-5, with D maybe TRBD1 (6 bases). This CDR3 region has 16 residues. Trimming stripped 6 bases from V and 0 bases from J, with 15 bases between.

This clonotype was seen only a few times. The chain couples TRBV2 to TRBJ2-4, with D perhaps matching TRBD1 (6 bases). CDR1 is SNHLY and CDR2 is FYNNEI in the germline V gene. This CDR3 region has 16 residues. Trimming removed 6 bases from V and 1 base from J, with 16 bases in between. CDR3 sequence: CASSLQGREAKNIQYF. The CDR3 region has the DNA TGTGCCAGCAGCCTACAGGGTCGAGAGGCCAAAAACATTCAGTACTTC.

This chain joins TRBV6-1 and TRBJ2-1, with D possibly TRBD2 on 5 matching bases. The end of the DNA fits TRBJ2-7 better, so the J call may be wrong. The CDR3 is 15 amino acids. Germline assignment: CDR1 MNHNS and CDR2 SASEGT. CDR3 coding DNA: TGTGCCAGCAGTGAAGTGTGGACTGACTACAATGAGCAGTACTTC. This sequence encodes CASSEVWTDYNEQYF.

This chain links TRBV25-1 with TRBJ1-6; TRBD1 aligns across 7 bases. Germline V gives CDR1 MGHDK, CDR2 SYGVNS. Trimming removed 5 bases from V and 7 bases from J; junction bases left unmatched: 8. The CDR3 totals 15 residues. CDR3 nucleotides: TGTGCCAGCAGTAAAATTGACAGGGACAATTCACCCCTCCACTTT. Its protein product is CASSKIDRDNSPLHF.

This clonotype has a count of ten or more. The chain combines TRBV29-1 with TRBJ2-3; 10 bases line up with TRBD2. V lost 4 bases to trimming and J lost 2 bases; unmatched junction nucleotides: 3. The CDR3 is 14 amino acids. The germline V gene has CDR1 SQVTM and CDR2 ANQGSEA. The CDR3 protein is CSVGAGGNTDTQYF. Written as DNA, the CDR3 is TGCAGCGTTGGAGCGGGGGGGAACACAGATACGCAGTATTTT.

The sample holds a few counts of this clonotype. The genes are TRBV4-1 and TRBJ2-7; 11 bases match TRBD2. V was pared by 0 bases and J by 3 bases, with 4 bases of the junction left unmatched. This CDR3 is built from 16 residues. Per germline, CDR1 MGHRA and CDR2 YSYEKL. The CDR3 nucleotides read TGCGCCAGCAGCCAAGATGCTAGCGGGGGGTACTACGAGCAGTACTTC. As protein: CASSQDASGGYYEQYF.

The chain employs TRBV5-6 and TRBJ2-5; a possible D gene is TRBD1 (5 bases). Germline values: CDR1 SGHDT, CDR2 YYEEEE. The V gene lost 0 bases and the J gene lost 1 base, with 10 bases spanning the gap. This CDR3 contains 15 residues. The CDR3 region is CASSLAGLAQETQYF. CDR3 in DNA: TGTGCCAGCAGCTTGGCAGGGCTGGCCCAAGAGACCCAGTACTTC.

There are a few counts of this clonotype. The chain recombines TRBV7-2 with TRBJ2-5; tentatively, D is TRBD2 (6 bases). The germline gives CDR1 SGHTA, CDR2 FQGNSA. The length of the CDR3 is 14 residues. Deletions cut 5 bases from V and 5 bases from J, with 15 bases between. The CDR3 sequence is CASSQTSSWETQYF. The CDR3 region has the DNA TGTGCCAGCAGCCAAACTAGCAGCTGGGAGACCCAGTACTTC.